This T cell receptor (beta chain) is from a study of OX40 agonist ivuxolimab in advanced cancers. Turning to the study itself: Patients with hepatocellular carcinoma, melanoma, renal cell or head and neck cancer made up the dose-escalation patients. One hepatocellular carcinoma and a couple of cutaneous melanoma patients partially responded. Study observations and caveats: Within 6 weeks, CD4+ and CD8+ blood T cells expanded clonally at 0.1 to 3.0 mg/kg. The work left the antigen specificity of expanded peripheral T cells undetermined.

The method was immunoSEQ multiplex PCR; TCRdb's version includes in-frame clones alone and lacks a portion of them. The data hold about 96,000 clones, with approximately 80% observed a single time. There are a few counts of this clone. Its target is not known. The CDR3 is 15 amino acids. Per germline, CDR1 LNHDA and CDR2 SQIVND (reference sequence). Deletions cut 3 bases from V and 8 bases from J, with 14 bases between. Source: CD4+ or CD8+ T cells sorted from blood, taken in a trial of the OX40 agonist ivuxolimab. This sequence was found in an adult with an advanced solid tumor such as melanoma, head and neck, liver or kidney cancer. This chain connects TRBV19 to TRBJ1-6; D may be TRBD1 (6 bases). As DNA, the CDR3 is TGTGCCAGTAGTATCTCACAGGGTTTACATTCACCCCTCCACTTT. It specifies CASSISQGLHSPLHF.